This TCR beta chain was recorded in a study of CD8 T cells in Susac syndrome. This CDR3 is built from 13 residues. The ends were cut back, 1 base at V and 7 bases at J, with 9 bases in the middle. Germline V gene sequence: CDR1 SGHNT, CDR2 YYREEE (reference sequence). RNA totalling about 0.45 to 1 ug underwent reverse transcription with random hexamers. Across 54 Vbeta and 13 Jbeta, TCR beta CDR3 was amplified with immunoSEQ multiplex PCR. TCRdb redid the calling of the immunoSEQ multiplex PCR reads with MiXCR, one entry per CDR3 protein. The table records approximately 46,000 distinct CDR3 sequences, about 92% of them present only once. Sequencing of TCR beta, carried out with a high-throughput approach, was applied to CD8+ and CD4+ T cells from the blood. Healthy donors served as the controls. They were matched for age and sex. Negative isolation was applied to CD8+ and CD4+ T cells, and FACS enrichment was applied to TEMRA cells.

The rearrangement uses TRBV5-4 and TRBJ2-1; D is unclear. This TCR derives from a human donor in good health. Sequenced sample: CD8+ T cells from PBMCs. In nucleotides, the CDR3 is TGTGCCAGCAGCTTGAAACTGGATAATGAGCAGTTCTTC. It specifies CASSLKLDNEQFF. Supplemented by reference TRBV5-4 and TRBJ2-1, the full variable domain reads ETGVTQSPTHLIKTRGQQVTLRCSSQSGHNTVSWYQQALGQGPQFIFQYYREEENGRGNFPPRFSGLQFPNYSSELNVNALELDDSALYLCASSLKLDNEQFFGPGTRLTVL.